The following is a T cell receptor (beta chain) sequence with its context. This clone has only a few counts. Its cognate antigen has yet to be identified. Because this receptor comes from a mouse, its gene names and germline sequences follow the mouse reference. With the read ending 1 residue before the CDR3 end, the germline J gene is used to fill in that end. These data originate in a study of tissue T cells after allogeneic stem cell transplantation (dated by TCRdb to 2021 to 2024). Describing the broader study: Using research autopsies of patients with and without GVHD, plus mouse models of GVHD, the study profiled TCR beta repertoires across many tissues. The human arm was conducted as a prospective observational study, and neither blinding nor randomization was performed. The full study reports these points: Only a few T cell clones appeared in more than one patient, yet motif-based clustering showed tissue-specific repertoire signatures that were shared between patients. Within patients, how anatomically similar tissues were was a major factor shaping TCR repertoire composition, regardless of disease or transplant status. The patient cohort was small and varied clinically, and sampling depth was recognized as a limitation. The study did not establish which tissue TCRs were alloreactive or antigen-specific, and some clones may have been host cells that persisted. In both patients and mice, T cells from blood and spleen covered only a limited part of the TCR repertoire found in tissues.

To prepare the library, the immunoSEQ multiplex PCR assay was applied. TCRbeta CDR3 sequencing was performed at survey depth by Adaptive Biotechnologies, and CDR3 sequences, V/J genes, productive frequency and template counts were reported. TCR beta CDR3 regions were amplified from genomic DNA rather than RNA. In the original analysis: Jensen-Shannon divergence was used to quantify pairwise repertoire overlap between tissues, with a value of 1 meaning complete divergence and a value of 0 meaning identical repertoires. Tissues were clustered by single-linkage agglomerative hierarchical clustering of pairwise JSD values and displayed as dendrograms. All patient samples were analyzed with GLIPH2 using simulation_depth 1000, kmer_min_depth 3 and cdr3_length_cutoff 8, and only groups containing more than two unique CDR3s were kept. In a standardized tissue-overlap score, Jaccard GLIPH-group overlap across patients was extrapolated to a standard repertoire size of 1000 clones. Linear mixed-effect models, with tissue included as a fixed effect and individual included as a random effect, were used to assess associations of diversity with clinical or experimental variables. The immuneACCESS repertoire file appears here via TCRdb, limited to in-frame rearrangements. These files lack a portion of the clones; in checked studies, under half of the deficit traces to unresolved V genes, and the cause of the others is not known. That table gives V, J and clone size, and the DNA gave D and trimming. This sample has around 8,000 clones in its table, and 35% to 55% of those were observed once. Around 8.6% of the sample goes to the ten largest clones.

The germline V gene (reference sequence) sets CDR1 to KGHPV and CDR2 to FQNQEV. V trim: 1 base; J trim: 6 bases; unmatched bases: 1. There are 14 amino acids in the CDR3, from cysteine to phenylalanine inclusive. Only the CDR3 bases that were read are kept: 39 of them, in frame from base 1. In light of the paper, this sample's time point label describes: mouse harvest day 7 after allogeneic transplant. Mouse grafts combined 10^7 T-cell-depleted bone marrow cells with 10^6 splenic CD5+ T cells, given via tail vein injection. GVHD in mice was modeled with a major MHC-mismatch B6 (H2b) into BALB/c (H2d) model, and tissues were profiled at day 7 or 14. On day 7 or 14 post-transplant, mouse tissues and retro-orbital blood were harvested with separate sterile tools for each animal, and livers were flushed before harvest. Before genomic DNA isolation with the DNeasy Blood & Tissue Kit, mouse tissues were minced with razor blades in buffered saline.

In this chain, TRBV26 is recombined with TRBJ2-1, with 9 bases matching TRBD2. Material: gut tissue. The sequence was collected from a female BALB/c mouse given C57BL/6 T cells with graft-versus-host disease after an allogeneic hematopoietic cell transplant. The sequenced part of the CDR3 DNA is TGTGCCAGCAGTCTGTTGGGGGGGCGTGCTGAGCAGTTC. Translated, it reads CASSLLGGRAEQF. From start to end, the CDR3 is CASSLLGGRAEQFF.